Listed below are T cell receptor beta chains from one sample, sequenced in a study of shared clonotypes between healthy human individuals. Assay: immunoSEQ multiplex PCR; the TCRdb copy retains only in-frame clones and omits some. The table shows millions of clones, with 85% to 95% occurring only once. Sequencing was performed on naive CD8+ T cells sorted from blood. The receptor source for this set is a man between 18 and 35 years old in good health. Both conserved end residues are part of each CDR3. A D gene is named only where the DNA matches it firmly. Clone size is not always given. Where it is, it says once, few, many or a class for expanded clones.

D	size	V	J	CDR3	DNA
.	.	TRBV7-9	TRBJ1-6	CASSLGTDNSPLHF	TGTGCCAGCAGCTTAGGGACAGATAATTCACCCCTCCACTTT
.	.	TRBV29-1	TRBJ1-1	CSVTGSRGEAFF	TGCAGCGTTACAGGGTCTAGGGGTGAAGCTTTCTTT
.	.	TRBV11-2	TRBJ2-1	CASSLWSSPHNEQFF	TGTGCCAGCAGCTTATGGTCTAGCCCCCACAATGAGCAGTTCTTC
.	.	TRBV5-8	TRBJ2-2	CASSEPGELFF	TGTGCCAGCAGCGAGCCCGGGGAGCTGTTTTTT
.	.	TRBV6-1	TRBJ1-2	CASSEGGENEGYTF	TGTGCCAGCAGTGAAGGGGGGGAGAATGAGGGCTACACCTTC
.	.	TRBV28	TRBJ1-5	CASTREGRGHQPQHF	TGTGCCAGCACGAGAGAGGGGAGGGGCCATCAGCCCCAGCATTTT
.	once	TRBV7-9	TRBJ2-1	CASSERGWGSDNEQFF	TGTGCCAGCAGCGAGAGGGGTTGGGGGAGTGACAATGAGCAGTTCTTC
.	.	TRBV6-5	TRBJ2-5	CASSYAGAAGETQYF	TGTGCCAGCAGTTACGCGGGCGCCGCCGGAGAGACCCAGTACTTC
.	.	TRBV4-1	TRBJ1-5	CASSQTQAGNNQPQHF	TGCGCCAGCAGCCAAACACAGGCGGGGAACAATCAGCCCCAGCATTTT
.	.	TRBV29-1	TRBJ1-1	CSAGGVNTEAFF	TGCAGCGCTGGGGGGGTGAACACTGAAGCTTTCTTT
.	.	TRBV15	TRBJ2-3	CATSTDTDTQYF	TGTGCCACCAGCACAGATACAGATACGCAGTATTTT
.	.	TRBV18	TRBJ1-1	CASSPYQPGFMNTEAFF	TGTGCCAGCTCACCCTATCAACCAGGGTTCATGAACACTGAAGCTTTCTTT
TRBD2	.	TRBV9	TRBJ2-1	CASSTIAGGVNNEQFF	TGTGCCAGCAGCACTATAGCGGGAGGGGTGAACAATGAGCAGTTCTTC
.	.	TRBV6-1	TRBJ2-7	CASSETGTYEQYF	TGTGCCAGCAGTGAAACAGGAACCTACGAGCAGTACTTC
.	.	TRBV25-1	TRBJ2-5	CASRGEGAETQYF	TGTGCCAGCAGGGGGGAGGGGGCAGAGACCCAGTACTTC
TRBD1	few	TRBV6-5	TRBJ2-1	CASSYSTGETYNEQFF	TGTGCCAGCAGTTACTCGACAGGGGAGACCTACAATGAGCAGTTCTTC
.	.	TRBV5-6	TRBJ2-3	CASSLRPGATDTQYF	TGTGCCAGCAGCTTGCGACCGGGGGCCACAGATACGCAGTATTTT
TRBD2	.	TRBV4-1	TRBJ2-1	CASSQHILAAPGNEQFF	TGCGCCAGCAGCCAACATATTCTAGCGGCCCCTGGCAATGAGCAGTTCTTC
TRBD1	.	TRBV7-9	TRBJ1-2	CASSAGTGLFYGYTF	TGTGCCAGCAGCGCCGGGACAGGTCTTTTCTACGGCTACACCTTC
.	.	TRBV30	TRBJ2-1	CAWSVGQAYNEQFF	TGTGCCTGGAGTGTGGGGCAGGCTTACAATGAGCAGTTCTTC
.	.	TRBV27	TRBJ2-7	CASSPPTGRETYEQYF	TGTGCCAGCAGCCCACCGACAGGGAGGGAAACCTACGAGCAGTACTTC
TRBD1	.	TRBV13	TRBJ2-7	CASSLGGTVYEQYF	TGTGCCAGCAGCTTAGGAGGGACAGTCTACGAGCAGTACTTC